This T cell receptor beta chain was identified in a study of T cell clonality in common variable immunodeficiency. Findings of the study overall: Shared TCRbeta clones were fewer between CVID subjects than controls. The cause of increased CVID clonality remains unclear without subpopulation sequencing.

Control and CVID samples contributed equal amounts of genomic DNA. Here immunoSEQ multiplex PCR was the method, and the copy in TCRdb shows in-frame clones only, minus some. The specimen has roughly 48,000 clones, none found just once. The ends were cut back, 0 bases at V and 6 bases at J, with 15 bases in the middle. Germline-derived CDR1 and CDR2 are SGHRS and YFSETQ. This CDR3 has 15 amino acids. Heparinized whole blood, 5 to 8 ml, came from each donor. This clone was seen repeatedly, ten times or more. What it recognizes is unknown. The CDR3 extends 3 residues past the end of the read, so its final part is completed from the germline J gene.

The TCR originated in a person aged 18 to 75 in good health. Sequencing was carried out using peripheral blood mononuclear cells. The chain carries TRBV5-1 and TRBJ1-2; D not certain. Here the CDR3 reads CASSLASRGLDGYTF. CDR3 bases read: TGCGCCAGCAGCTTGGCCAGCCGGGGTCTGGATGGC.